A selection of T cell receptor beta chains follows, all from one sample in a study of blood T cell repertoires in COVID-19. This table comes from immunoSEQ multiplex PCR, and its TCRdb copy is limited to in-frame clones, with some not included. The sample has roughly 230,000 clones; more than 70% are singletons. Input material: peripheral blood. The receptors shown here come from a man aged 35-49 years with active or convalescent COVID-19. The CDR3 runs from the conserved cysteine through the conserved F or W. D genes are given only for firm matches. Size is omitted from some rows. Given values are once, few, many or a class for expanded clones.

v_gene,abundance,j_gene,d_gene,CDR3aa,CDR3nt
TRBV11-3,-,TRBJ2-1,TRBD1,CASSLSGTGEQFF,TGTGCCAGCAGCTTATCCGGGACAGGAGAGCAGTTCTTC
TRBV6-5,-,TRBJ1-1,TRBD1,CASSYRTGVEAFF,TGTGCCAGCAGTTACAGGACAGGGGTTGAAGCTTTCTTT
TRBV18,-,TRBJ1-3,-,CASSPPGVRENTIYF,TGTGCCAGCTCACCTCCCGGGGTACGGGAAAACACCATATATTTT
TRBV7-8,-,TRBJ1-1,-,CASSLERRMTEAFF,TGTGCCAGCAGCTTAGAGAGGCGAATGACTGAAGCTTTCTTT
TRBV4-3,once,TRBJ2-1,-,CASSQEQDNEQFF,TGCGCCAGCAGCCAAGAGCAGGACAATGAGCAGTTCTTC
TRBV30,once,TRBJ1-4,TRBD1,CARTGNRGKNEKLFF,TGTGCCCGAACGGGTAACAGGGGTAAAAATGAAAAACTGTTTTTT
TRBV15,-,TRBJ1-1,TRBD1,CATSRQTGTGVEAFF,TGTGCCACCAGCAGACAGACCGGGACAGGGGTTGAAGCTTTCTTT
TRBV12-5,-,TRBJ2-7,-,CASGSPGGGFSYEQYF,TGTGCTAGTGGTTCCCCTGGTGGGGGGTTCTCCTACGAGCAGTACTTC
TRBV6-2/TRBV6-3,-,TRBJ2-3,-,CASSYPPARLTDTQYF,TGTGCCAGCAGTTACCCCCCTGCCAGGCTCACAGATACGCAGTATTTT
TRBV11-2,-,TRBJ1-1,-,CASSPPRGVEGLNTEAFF,TGTGCCAGCAGCCCCCCCCGGGGAGTGGAGGGACTGAACACTGAAGCTTTCTTT
TRBV10-3,-,TRBJ1-1,-,CASQGNSQSTEAFF,TGTGCCAGCCAGGGGAACTCTCAGAGCACTGAAGCTTTCTTT
TRBV6-5,-,TRBJ1-5,-,CASRPGSVNQPQHF,TGTGCCAGCAGACCAGGGTCAGTTAATCAGCCCCAGCATTTT
TRBV12-3/TRBV12-4,-,TRBJ1-2,TRBD1,CASKPSGGHGYTF,TGTGCCAGCAAGCCCTCAGGGGGTCATGGCTACACCTTC
TRBV5-1,few,TRBJ1-1,TRBD1,CASSPYPTGERNTEAFF,TGCGCCAGCAGCCCATATCCCACAGGGGAGCGGAACACTGAAGCTTTCTTT
TRBV6-5,-,TRBJ1-1,-,CASRASRDSTEAFF,TGTGCCAGCAGAGCCTCCAGGGATTCCACTGAAGCTTTCTTT
TRBV19,-,TRBJ1-4,TRBD1,CASSSIGGAGEKLFF,TGTGCCAGTAGTTCGATAGGGGGCGCGGGTGAAAAACTGTTTTTT
TRBV30,-,TRBJ1-2,-,CAWSVFGRVRHGYTF,TGTGCCTGGAGTGTTTTCGGCAGGGTGAGACATGGCTACACCTTC